The present T cell receptor beta chain was sequenced within a study of cytomegalovirus exposure and HLA in healthy donors. Whole-study findings and limits: Presence/absence analysis assumed near-uniform sequencing depth across donors. Most TCRs appeared rarely, but some public TCRs recurred in many donors. Some segments of the V type, notably TRBV6-2 and TRBV6-3, were excluded as indistinguishable.

This clone was recorded a few times. What it binds is unknown. Likely unrecorded immune exposures existed in these nominally healthy donors. PCR amplification relied on 60 Vbeta primers (plus 13 Jbeta primers). Method: immunoSEQ multiplex PCR; TCRdb's copy keeps in-frame clones and lacks some. The sample has 100,000 to 120,000 clones; roughly 12% are singletons. In germline, CDR1 is MNHNS, CDR2 SASEGT. The CDR3 contains 17 residues. With V trimmed by 1 base and J by 4 bases, 10 bases remained unmatched. The specimen was PBMCs. The sequence came from a man aged 40-49 years in good health and CMV-seropositive. The J gene is TRBJ1-1, the V gene TRBV6-1; 9 bases line up with TRBD1. CDR3 DNA sequence: TGTGCCAGCAGTGAAGGCCCTCCTGGGACAGGGAGCACTGAAGCTTTCTTT. Translated, it gives CASSEGPPGTGSTEAFF.